The 24 T cell receptor beta chains below come from one sample, sequenced in a study of radiotherapy plus CTLA-4 blockade in lung cancer listed by TCRdb under 2018. The library relied on the immunoSEQ multiplex PCR assay. TCRdb stores this immuneACCESS table with in-frame sequences only. Part of the clones is absent; in the studies checked, under half of the shortfall reflects unresolved V genes, and no reason is known for the rest. The sample data list about 39,000 clones, and roughly three quarters of these were observed just once. Less than 25% of the sample goes to the ten largest clones. The material sequenced was peripheral blood, taken from a patient treated with radiotherapy plus ipilimumab. The receptors shown here come from a human donor with non-small cell lung cancer that progressed on radiotherapy plus ipilimumab.

The chain joins TRBV2 to TRBJ1-5; D gene uncertain. Trimming took off 4 bases at V and 0 bases at J, with 7 bases between the two ends. Germline V gene sequence: CDR1 SNHLY, CDR2 FYNNEI. This CDR3 spans 14 amino acids. This CDR3 reads CASSAPDSNQPQHF. In DNA form, the CDR3 reads TGTGCCAGCAGTGCACCAGATAGCAATCAGCCCCAGCATTTT.

The chain uses TRBV7-9 and TRBJ1-2, with a possible D match to TRBD1 (5 bases). Germline lookup yields CDR1 SEHNR and CDR2 FQNEAQ (reference sequence). Trimming cost V 10 bases and J 8 bases, with 26 bases left between them. There are 15 residues in the CDR3. Written as DNA, the CDR3 is TGTGCCATCCTCCTCCGAGCCCAGGGAGCGGGAGGCTACACCTTC. Encoded protein: CAILLRAQGAGGYTF.

J is TRBJ2-7 and V is TRBV5-5, with D tentatively TRBD1 (6 bases). Trimming took off 3 bases at V and 0 bases at J, with 13 bases between the two ends. The CDR3 is made up of 15 amino acids. Germline CDR1 and CDR2: SGHKS and YYEKEE (reference sequence). CDR3 loop: CASSSGTLYSYEQYF. The CDR3 bases are TGTGCCAGCAGCTCCGGGACACTTTACTCCTACGAGCAGTACTTC.

V gene TRBV11-3 combines with J gene TRBJ2-1; the D gene is possibly TRBD1 (6 bases). CDR1 and CDR2 (germline): SGHNT, YENEEA. CDR3 length: 12 amino acids. Between the trimmed V and J ends, which lost 5 bases and 5 bases, there was a span of 7 bases. CDR3 sequence: CASSHRDNEQFF. The DNA for the CDR3 is TGTGCCAGCAGCCACAGGGACAATGAGCAGTTCTTC.

V and J are TRBV7-6 and TRBJ2-7; TRBD1 might be the D (5 bases). The V end lost 5 bases, the J end lost 2 bases, and 16 bases lay between the germline ends. CDR1 and CDR2 from the germline V gene are SGHVS and FNYEAQ. This CDR3 comprises 15 residues. The CDR3 protein is CASSLPTAGTYEQYF. The CDR3 nucleotides read TGTGCCAGCAGCCTCCCGACTGCAGGGACCTACGAGCAGTACTTC.

The J gene is TRBJ2-3, the V gene TRBV5-1, with 13 bases fitting TRBD2. The CDR3 is made up of 15 amino acids. In germline, CDR1 is SGHRS, CDR2 YFSETQ. V lost 4 bases and J lost 4; bases outside the gene matches: 3. CDR3: CASSPTSGGADTQYF. The CDR3 DNA is TGCGCCAGCAGCCCTACTAGCGGGGGGGCAGATACGCAGTATTTT.

The chain has TRBV5-1 and TRBJ2-7; 7 bases match TRBD1. This CDR3 is 15 amino acids long. Looked up from germline, CDR1 is SGHRS and CDR2 is YFSETQ. With 5 bases clipped from V and 0 bases from J, the junction kept 8 bases outside the gene matches. The CDR3 coding sequence is TGCGCCAGCAGGGAGAGACAGGGTAGCTCCTACGAGCAGTACTTC. Encoded protein: CASRERQGSSYEQYF.

The chain couples TRBV4-1 to TRBJ1-2, with TRBD1 as a possible D gene (5 bases). Germline CDR1 reads MGHRA; CDR2 reads YSYEKL. V lost 0 bases and J lost 5, with 7 bases in between. This CDR3 region has 13 residues. CDR3 nucleotide sequence: TGCGCCAGCAGCCAAGAGTCAGGGTATGGCTACACCTTC. This codes for CASSQESGYGYTF.

The chain employs TRBV5-1 and TRBJ1-6, with a possible D match to TRBD1 (5 bases). V gave up 4 bases and J gave up 7 bases, with 12 bases separating them. Germline V gene lookup returns CDR1 SGHRS and CDR2 YFSETQ. The CDR3 extends over 14 amino acids. The CDR3 region has the DNA TGCGCCAGCAGCCAAGACAGAATCAATTCACCCCTCCACTTT. Amino acids: CASSQDRINSPLHF.

This clone was found a few times. The rearrangement links TRBV5-6 to TRBJ1-1; D is unclear. This CDR3 contains 15 residues. Germline CDR1 is SGHDT and CDR2 is YYEEEE. The germline V and J ends were trimmed by 4 bases and 3 bases, with 16 bases remaining between them. The CDR3 DNA follows: TGTGCCAGCAGCCTGGTGGAGGGAAGCTACACTGAAGCTTTCTTT. It translates to CASSLVEGSYTEAFF.

J is TRBJ2-2 and V is TRBV27, with 9 positions matching TRBD2. Losses at the gene ends were 6 bases for V and 1 base for J; bases not matched to a gene: 0. The germline gives CDR1 MNHEY, CDR2 SMNVEV (reference sequence). CDR3 length equals 14 residues. CDR3 bases: TGTGCCAGCAGGACTAGCGGGAACACCGGGGAGCTGTTTTTT. It yields the protein CASRTSGNTGELFF.

The V and J genes are TRBV7-8 and TRBJ1-2; 8 positions match TRBD1. This CDR3 comprises 13 residues. CDR1 is SGHVS, CDR2 FQNEAQ, per germline. J was trimmed by 3 bases and V by 5 bases; bases with no gene match: 2. CDR3 amino acids: CASSQDRDYGYTF. The CDR3 region has the DNA TGTGCCAGCAGCCAGGACAGGGACTATGGCTACACCTTC.

This clone was seen a few times. The gene calls are TRBV2 and TRBJ2-7; 8 positions match TRBD2. Germline CDR1 and CDR2: SNHLY and FYNNEI. The CDR3 runs 15 residues. Losses at the gene ends were 6 bases for V and 4 bases for J; bases not matched to a gene: 11. CDR3 sequence reads: CASRDYSGVMYEQYF. CDR3 DNA: TGTGCCAGCAGGGACTATAGCGGGGTTATGTACGAGCAGTACTTC.

The chain recombines TRBV5-1 with TRBJ1-2; possibly TRBD1 for D (5 bases). The V gene lost 0 bases and the J gene lost 0 bases, with 6 bases spanning the gap. CDR3 length equals 14 residues. CDR1 and CDR2 (germline): SGHRS, YFSETQ. The CDR3 is CASSLAQANYGYTF. DNA for the CDR3: TGCGCCAGCAGCTTGGCACAGGCTAACTATGGCTACACCTTC.

The chain links TRBV7-8 to TRBJ1-5; unclear D gene. CDR1 is SGHVS and CDR2 is FQNEAQ in the germline V gene. V lost 5 bases, J lost 2 bases, and 13 bases lay in between. This CDR3 has 15 residues. The CDR3 DNA follows: TGTGCCAGCAGCCCCCACCACGGGGGCAATCAGCCCCAGCATTTT. Protein: CASSPHHGGNQPQHF.

This clone occurred once. This chain links TRBV5-5 with TRBJ1-2, with D possibly being TRBD1 (6 bases). The CDR3 is 14 residues long. Trimming took off 1 base at V and 3 bases at J, with 10 bases between the two ends. CDR1 is SGHKS, CDR2 YYEKEE, per germline (reference sequence). CDR3 loop: CASSLTQGDYGYTF. The CDR3 nucleotides are TGTGCCAGCAGCTTGACACAGGGTGACTATGGCTACACCTTC.

The genes are TRBV27 and TRBJ2-7; the match to TRBD2 covers 11 bases. The CDR3 is 14 amino acids. V dropped 7 bases and J dropped 6; count of bases not matched to a gene: 8. Germline V gene sequence: CDR1 MNHEY, CDR2 SMNVEV (reference sequence). The CDR3 nucleotides are TGTGCCAGCACCGCGACTAGCGGGAACGCCGAGCAGTACTTC. Residues: CASTATSGNAEQYF.

This chain uses TRBV10-2 with TRBJ1-1, with a tentative D call TRBD1 (5 bases). The CDR3 runs 15 residues. V lost 0 bases to trimming and J lost 1 base, with 9 bases between them. Germline loops: CDR1 WSHSY, CDR2 SAAADI. DNA for the CDR3: TGCGCCAGCAGTGAGTCGGGGGGGTGGAACACTGAAGCTTTCTTT. Its protein is CASSESGGWNTEAFF.

This rearrangement joins TRBV14 to TRBJ2-5, with 8 bases lining up with TRBD1. The CDR3 is 15 residues long. Per germline, CDR1 SGHDN and CDR2 FVKESK. Losses at the gene ends were 3 bases for V and 2 bases for J; bases not matched to a gene: 5. The CDR3 reads CASSHHRTGQETQYF. For the CDR3, the DNA is TGTGCCAGCAGCCATCATAGGACAGGGCAAGAGACCCAGTACTTC. The full variable domain, with the rest looked up from reference TRBV14 and TRBJ2-5, is EAGVTQFPSHSVIEKGQTVTLRCDPISGHDNLYWYRRVMGKEIKFLLHFVKESKQDESGMPNNRFLAERTGGTYSTLKVQPAELEDSGVYFCASSHHRTGQETQYFGPGTRLLVL.

This chain uses TRBV4-1 with TRBJ1-2, with D uncertain. V gave up 0 bases and J gave up 2 bases, with 13 bases separating them. The CDR3 spans 16 residues. CDR1 and CDR2 (germline): MGHRA, YSYEKL. CDR3 residues: CASSQDPRSMNYGYTF. DNA of the CDR3: TGCGCCAGCAGCCAAGATCCTAGGTCCATGAACTATGGCTACACCTTC.

CDR3 loop: CSAATGQWGYTF. CDR3 nucleotides: TGCAGCGCTGCGACTGGTCAGTGGGGCTACACCTTC. The chain links TRBV29-1 to TRBJ1-2; D unclear. The ends were cut back, 7 bases at V and 8 bases at J, with 17 bases in the middle. CDR3 length: 12 amino acids. Germline CDR1 SQVTM, CDR2 ANQGSEA. The variable domain in full, with the rest retrieved from reference TRBV29-1 and TRBJ1-2, is SAVISQKPSRDICQRGTSLTIQCQVDSQVTMMFWYRQQPGQSLTLIATANQGSEATYESGFVIDKFPISRPNLTFSTLTVSNMSPEDSSIYLCSAATGQWGYTFGSGTRLTVV.

The rearrangement links TRBV5-1 to TRBJ2-7; D perhaps matches TRBD2 (6 bases). Between the trimmed V and J ends, which lost 0 bases and 1 base, there was a span of 11 bases. This CDR3 contains 15 residues. Looked up from germline, CDR1 is SGHRS and CDR2 is YFSETQ. The CDR3, as DNA: TGCGCCAGCAGCTTGGGTGGAGGGATTTCCTACGAGCAGTACTTC. This encodes CASSLGGGISYEQYF. The variable domain in full, completed from reference TRBV5-1 and TRBJ2-7, reads KAGVTQTPRYLIKTRGQQVTLSCSPISGHRSVSWYQQTPGQGLQFLFEYFSETQRNKGNFPGRFSGRQFSNSRSEMNVSTLELGDSALYLCASSLGGGISYEQYFGPGTRLTVT.

The CDR3 DNA follows: TGTGCCAGCAGTGAAGAGAGTGGCACCGGGGAGCTGTTTTTT. This sequence encodes CASSEESGTGELFF. This sequence joins TRBV6-1 and TRBJ2-2; D not resolved. Trimming left V 1 base short and J 4 bases short, with 7 bases between. The CDR3 covers 14 residues. Looked up from germline, CDR1 is MNHNS and CDR2 is SASEGT.

The rearrangement uses TRBV7-8 and TRBJ1-4; the match to TRBD1 covers 8 bases. The CDR3 covers 16 residues. Germline V gives CDR1 SGHVS, CDR2 FQNEAQ. With V trimmed by 5 bases and J by 4 bases, 9 bases remained unmatched. The CDR3 nucleotides read TGTGCCAGCAGCCACACCAGGACAGGGAGTAATGAAAAACTGTTTTTT. It is translated as CASSHTRTGSNEKLFF. Full variable domain (remainder filled in from reference TRBV7-8 and TRBJ1-4): GAGVSQSPRYKVAKRGQDVALRCDPISGHVSLFWYQQALGQGPEFLTYFQNEAQLDKSGLPSDRFFAERPEGSVSTLKIQRTQQEDSAVYLCASSHTRTGSNEKLFFGSGTQLSVL.